This is a list of T cell receptor beta chains from one sample in a study of T-cell reconstitution after alpha-beta-depleted transplantation in children. TCRdb redid the calling of the PCR reads with MiXCR, one entry per CDR3 protein. This sample yields 480,000 or so distinct CDR3 sequences, of which about 10% are seen a single time; just over 2% belongs to the top ten. The sample here was PBMCs, taken before TCRalphabeta/CD19-depleted stem cell transplant. Receptors originate from a child aged 2 to 10 with inherited bone marrow failure, due to receive a stem cell transplant. The CDR3 runs from the conserved cysteine through the conserved F or W. The order of the fields is D gene, CDR3 length, V gene, J gene, clone size, CDR3 protein, CDR3 DNA. A D gene is named only where the DNA matches it firmly. Only some rows state a clone size, as once, few, many or a class for expanded clones.

D: TRBD2; length: 15; V: TRBV14; J: TRBJ2-2; size: many; CDR3: CASTDLAGSVGELFF; DNA: TGTGCCAGCACTGACCTAGCGGGGAGCGTCGGGGAGCTGTTTTTT
D: TRBD1; length: 15; V: TRBV7-9; J: TRBJ2-7; size: many; CDR3: CASSHGQGKDWKQYF; DNA: TGTGCCAGCAGCCATGGACAGGGCAAGGACTGGAAGCAGTACTTC
D: TRBD2; length: 12; V: TRBV29-1; J: TRBJ2-5; size: many; CDR3: CSSLAGGETQYF; DNA: TGCAGCTCCCTAGCGGGAGGAGAGACCCAGTACTTC
D: TRBD2; length: 14; V: TRBV20-1; J: TRBJ2-1; size: many; CDR3: CSAWNSGGYNEQFF; DNA: TGCAGTGCTTGGAATAGCGGGGGCTACAATGAGCAGTTCTTC
D: TRBD2; length: 15; V: TRBV12-3/TRBV12-4; J: TRBJ2-1; size: many; CDR3: CASSTRLAQYNEQFF; DNA: TGTGCCAGCAGTACCCGACTAGCTCAATACAATGAGCAGTTCTTC
D: TRBD1; length: 15; V: TRBV6-1; J: TRBJ2-2; size: few; CDR3: CASRREQGYTGELFF; DNA: TGTGCCAGCAGACGCGAACAGGGGTACACCGGGGAGCTGTTTTTT
D: -; length: 16; V: TRBV27; J: TRBJ2-7; size: -; CDR3: CASSLAGTSVSYEQYF; DNA: TGTGCCAGCAGTTTAGCCGGGACATCTGTCTCCTACGAGCAGTACTTC
D: TRBD1; length: 15; V: TRBV3-1; J: TRBJ2-7; size: many; CDR3: CASSQGLTGAYEQYF; DNA: TGTGCCAGCAGCCAAGGCTTGACAGGGGCGTACGAGCAGTACTTC
D: -; length: 14; V: TRBV27; J: TRBJ2-7; size: few; CDR3: CASSFAGAMDEQYF; DNA: TGTGCCAGCAGTTTTGCCGGGGCAATGGACGAGCAGTACTTC
D: -; length: 15; V: TRBV5-1; J: TRBJ2-3; size: many; CDR3: CASSALGGNTDTQYF; DNA: TGCGCCAGCAGCGCCTTAGGCGGGAACACAGATACGCAGTATTTT
D: -; length: 13; V: TRBV12-3/TRBV12-4; J: TRBJ2-3; size: -; CDR3: CASSFSGLDTQYF; DNA: TGTGCCAGCAGTTTCTCAGGGCTCGATACGCAGTATTTT
D: TRBD2; length: 17; V: TRBV4-3; J: TRBJ2-7; size: many; CDR3: CASSQEHRPAGGYEQYF; DNA: TGCGCCAGCAGCCAAGAACACAGGCCGGCGGGAGGCTACGAGCAGTACTTC
D: -; length: 17; V: TRBV5-1; J: TRBJ2-3; size: -; CDR3: CASSFWGNGARTDTQYF; DNA: TGCGCCAGCAGCTTCTGGGGTAACGGGGCAAGGACAGATACGCAGTATTTT
D: -; length: 12; V: TRBV10-3; J: TRBJ1-1; size: many; CDR3: CAIRTQNTEAFF; DNA: TGTGCCATCAGAACACAGAACACTGAAGCTTTCTTT
D: TRBD2; length: 16; V: TRBV4-2; J: TRBJ2-1; size: many; CDR3: CASSIPSSGKNNEQFF; DNA: TGTGCCAGCAGCATTCCGTCTAGCGGGAAAAACAATGAGCAGTTCTTC
D: -; length: 16; V: TRBV4-3; J: TRBJ2-2; size: many; CDR3: CASSQTSGRNPGELFF; DNA: TGCGCCAGCAGCCAGACTTCGGGGAGGAACCCCGGGGAGCTGTTTTTT
D: TRBD2; length: 14; V: TRBV11-2; J: TRBJ2-7; size: many; CDR3: CASSLSSGDYEQYF; DNA: TGTGCCAGCAGCTTGTCAAGCGGGGACTACGAGCAGTACTTC
D: -; length: 13; V: TRBV19; J: TRBJ1-5; size: few; CDR3: CATLLSSNQPQHF; DNA: TGTGCCACCCTTTTATCTAGCAATCAGCCCCAGCATTTT
D: -; length: 15; V: TRBV7-9; J: TRBJ1-1; size: few; CDR3: CASSDWAGGRTEAFF; DNA: TGTGCCAGCAGCGATTGGGCGGGGGGTCGGACTGAAGCTTTCTTT
D: TRBD2; length: 22; V: TRBV10-3; J: TRBJ2-7; size: few; CDR3: CAISRTGGETSGNPESSYEQYF; DNA: TGTGCCATCAGCCGAACAGGGGGCGAGACTAGCGGGAACCCCGAGAGCTCCTACGAGCAGTACTTC
D: TRBD1; length: 14; V: TRBV30; J: TRBJ2-1; size: few; CDR3: CAWAWDSSYNEQFF; DNA: TGTGCCTGGGCTTGGGACAGCTCCTACAATGAGCAGTTCTTC
D: -; length: 13; V: TRBV6-1; J: TRBJ2-7; size: many; CDR3: CASTPTPSYEQYF; DNA: TGTGCCAGCACCCCGACTCCTTCCTACGAGCAGTACTTC
D: -; length: 18; V: TRBV10-3; J: TRBJ1-3; size: many; CDR3: CAISENSYVRDSGNTIYF; DNA: TGTGCCATCAGTGAGAATTCCTATGTGCGGGACTCTGGAAACACCATATATTTT
D: -; length: 14; V: TRBV18; J: TRBJ1-1; size: -; CDR3: CASSPPLAFTEAFF; DNA: TGTGCCAGCTCACCACCCCTCGCGTTCACTGAAGCTTTCTTT